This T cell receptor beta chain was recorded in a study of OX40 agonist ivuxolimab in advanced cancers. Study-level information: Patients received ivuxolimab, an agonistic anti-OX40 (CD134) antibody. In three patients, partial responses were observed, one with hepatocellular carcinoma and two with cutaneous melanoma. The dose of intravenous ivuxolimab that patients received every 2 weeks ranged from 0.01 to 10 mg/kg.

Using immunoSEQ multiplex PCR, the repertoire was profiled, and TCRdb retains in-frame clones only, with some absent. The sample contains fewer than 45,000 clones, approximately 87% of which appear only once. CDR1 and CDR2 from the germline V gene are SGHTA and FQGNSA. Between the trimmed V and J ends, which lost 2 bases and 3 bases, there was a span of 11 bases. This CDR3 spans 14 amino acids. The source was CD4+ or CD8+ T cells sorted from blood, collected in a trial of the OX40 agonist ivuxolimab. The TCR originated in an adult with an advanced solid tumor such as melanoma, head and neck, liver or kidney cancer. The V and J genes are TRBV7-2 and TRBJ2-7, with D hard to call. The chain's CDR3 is CASSLRTANYEQYF. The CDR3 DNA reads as TGTGCCAGCAGCTTACGCACAGCCAACTACGAGCAGTACTTC.